A single TCR beta chain is shown here with its context. Its antigen is not known. The V gene end was trimmed by 0 bases and the J gene end by 4 bases; junction bases not matched to a gene: 11. This CDR3 has 18 residues. Germline loops: CDR1 SGHNT, CDR2 YYREEE (reference sequence). PCR involved 60 Vbeta and 13 Jbeta primers. The data were produced by immunoSEQ multiplex PCR, yet TCRdb's version contains in-frame clones alone and is incomplete. The sample totals over 45,000 clones. These data belong to a study of cytomegalovirus exposure and HLA in healthy donors. Findings and caveats of the study: Cytomegalovirus association was listed for 170 or so TCR beta chains. Later analysis placed DRB1 highest and HLA-C lowest in TCR association rates, which differed by HLA locus. Roughly uniform depth of sequencing across donors was assumed in presence/absence analyses.

Source material: PBMCs. The sequence was collected from a woman aged 40 to 50 in good health and CMV-seronegative. This chain uses TRBV5-4 with TRBJ1-1; 11 nucleotides align to TRBD1. The CDR3 region is CASSLDRGQGGWGTEAFF. CDR3 sequence (DNA): TGTGCCAGCAGCTTGGATCGGGGACAGGGGGGTTGGGGCACTGAAGCTTTCTTT.